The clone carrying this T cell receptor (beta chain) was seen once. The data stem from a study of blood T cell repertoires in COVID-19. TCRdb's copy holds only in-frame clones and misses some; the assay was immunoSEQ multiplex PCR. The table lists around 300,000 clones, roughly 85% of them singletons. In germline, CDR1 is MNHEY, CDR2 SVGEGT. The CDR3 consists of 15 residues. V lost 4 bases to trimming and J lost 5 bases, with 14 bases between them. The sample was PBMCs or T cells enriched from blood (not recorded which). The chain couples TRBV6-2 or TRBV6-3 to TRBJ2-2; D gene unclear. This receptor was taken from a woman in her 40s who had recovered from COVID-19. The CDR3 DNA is TGTGCCAGCAGTTCACGAGGCCTCGGTACCGGGGAGCTGTTTTTT. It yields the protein CASSSRGLGTGELFF.